This TCR beta chain derives from a study of regulatory T cells in long-lasting Graves disease. Broader study findings: Gene preferences differed: TRBV28, TRBJ1-2, TRBJ2-5 in persistent cases.

This clonotype was recorded at least ten times. Antigen: not known. CDR3 regions were amplified by Arm-PCR using iRepertoire HTBI primers to build TCR beta libraries. Original analysis: Sequenced samples collectively carried 60 to 75 TRBV and 14 TRBJ segments. TCRdb redid the calling of the multiplex PCR reads with MiXCR, one entry per CDR3 protein. It is TCRdb's table, rather than the study itself, that gives the V and J calls and clone size. The repertoire holds about 380,000 distinct CDR3 sequences, with about 16% as singletons. The time point: newly diagnosed GD, antithyroid drugs for less than 3 months. From RNA extracted from PBMCs, the TCR library was made. The CDR3 loop spans 17 amino acids. V shed 3 bases, J shed 4 bases, and the junction held 10 bases outside the gene matches. CDR1 and CDR2 from the germline V gene are WSHSY and SAAADI.

The chain carries TRBV10-2 and TRBJ2-3; 10 bases are a match to TRBD1. Sequenced material: peripheral blood mononuclear cells (PBMCs), taken at new diagnosis, from a patient treated with antithyroid drugs. The source of this sequence is a female donor with Graves disease. This chain's CDR3 is CASSDRGQGLRADTQYF. In DNA form, the CDR3 reads TGCGCCAGCAGTGATCGGGGACAGGGGCTCCGGGCAGATACGCAGTATTTT.